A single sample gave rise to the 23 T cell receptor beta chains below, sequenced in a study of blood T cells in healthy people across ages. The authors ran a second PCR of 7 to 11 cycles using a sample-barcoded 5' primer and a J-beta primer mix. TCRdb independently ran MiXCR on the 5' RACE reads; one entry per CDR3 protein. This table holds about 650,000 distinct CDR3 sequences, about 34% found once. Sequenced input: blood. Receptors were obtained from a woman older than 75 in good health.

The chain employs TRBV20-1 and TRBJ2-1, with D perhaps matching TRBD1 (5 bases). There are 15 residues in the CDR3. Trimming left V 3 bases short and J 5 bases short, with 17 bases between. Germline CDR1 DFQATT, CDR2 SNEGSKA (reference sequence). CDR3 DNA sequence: TGCAGTGCTAGGGGGCTAAAAGGTGCCCACAATGAGCAGTTCTTC. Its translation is CSARGLKGAHNEQFF.

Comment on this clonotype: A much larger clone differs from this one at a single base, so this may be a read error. CDR3: CASSSSGWLMVNEQYF. CDR3 sequence (DNA): TGTGCCAGCAGCTCATCAGGGTGGCTAATGGTTAATGAGCAGTACTTC. The J gene is TRBJ2-5, the V gene TRBV7-3; D perhaps matches TRBD1 (5 bases). Trimming pared 4 bases from V and 11 bases from J, leaving 26 bases between. Germline V gives CDR1 SGHTA, CDR2 FQGTGA. CDR3 length: 16 residues. The full variable domain, with the rest looked up from reference TRBV7-3 and TRBJ2-5, is GAGVSQTPSNKVTEKGKYVELRCDPISGHTALYWYRQSLGQGPEFLIYFQGTGAADDSGLPNDRFFAVRPEGSVSTLKIQRTERGDSAVYLCASSSSGWLMVNEQYFGPGTRLLVL.

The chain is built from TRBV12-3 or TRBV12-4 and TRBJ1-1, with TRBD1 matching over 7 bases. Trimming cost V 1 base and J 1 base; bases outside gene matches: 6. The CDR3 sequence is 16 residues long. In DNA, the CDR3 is TGTGCCAGCAGTTTAGATACCGGGACAGAGAACACTGAAGCTTTCTTT. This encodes CASSLDTGTENTEAFF.

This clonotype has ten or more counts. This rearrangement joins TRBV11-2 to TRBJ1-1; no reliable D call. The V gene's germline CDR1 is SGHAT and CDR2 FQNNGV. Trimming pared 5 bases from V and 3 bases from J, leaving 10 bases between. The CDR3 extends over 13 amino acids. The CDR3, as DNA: TGTGCCAGCAGCCCCTCGGGTTACACTGAAGCTTTCTTT. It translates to CASSPSGYTEAFF.

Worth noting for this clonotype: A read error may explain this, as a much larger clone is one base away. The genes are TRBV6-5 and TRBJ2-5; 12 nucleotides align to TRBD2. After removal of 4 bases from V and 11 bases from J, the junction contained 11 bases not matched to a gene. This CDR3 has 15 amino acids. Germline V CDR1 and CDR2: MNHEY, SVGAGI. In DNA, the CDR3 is TGTGCCAGCAGTTTGTCGACTAGCGGGGGCGGGGAGCAGTACTTC. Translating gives CASSLSTSGGGEQYF.

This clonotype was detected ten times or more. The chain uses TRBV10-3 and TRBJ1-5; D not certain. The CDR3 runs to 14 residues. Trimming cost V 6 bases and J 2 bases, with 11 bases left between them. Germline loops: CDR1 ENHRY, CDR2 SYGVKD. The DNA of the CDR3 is TGTGCCATCAGAACAGATGTCGGCAATCAGCCCCAGCATTTT. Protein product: CAIRTDVGNQPQHF.

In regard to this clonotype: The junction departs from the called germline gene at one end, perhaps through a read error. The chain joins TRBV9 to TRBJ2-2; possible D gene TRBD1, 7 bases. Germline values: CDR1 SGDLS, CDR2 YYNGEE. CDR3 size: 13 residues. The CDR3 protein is CASSVVGGGERFF. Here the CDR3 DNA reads TGTGCCAGCAGCGTAGTAGGGGGCGGGGAGCGGTTTTTT.

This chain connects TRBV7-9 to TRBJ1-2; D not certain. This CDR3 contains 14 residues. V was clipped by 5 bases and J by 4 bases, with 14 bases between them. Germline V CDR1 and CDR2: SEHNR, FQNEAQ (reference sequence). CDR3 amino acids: CASSKDMDPYGYTF. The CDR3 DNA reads TGTGCCAGCAGCAAAGACATGGACCCCTATGGCTACACCTTC. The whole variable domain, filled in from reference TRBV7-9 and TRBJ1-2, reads DTGVSQNPRHKITKRGQNVTFRCDPISEHNRLYWYRQTLGQGPEFLTYFQNEAQLEKSRLLSDRFSAERPKGSFSTLEIQRTEQGDSAMYLCASSKDMDPYGYTFGSGTRLTVV.

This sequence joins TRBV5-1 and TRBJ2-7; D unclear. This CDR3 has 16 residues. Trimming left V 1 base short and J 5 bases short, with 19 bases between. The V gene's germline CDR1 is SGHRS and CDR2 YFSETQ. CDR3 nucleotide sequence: TGCGCCAGCAGCTTGTCGGTTCGGCCAGTAGGAAACGAGCAGTACTTC. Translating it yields CASSLSVRPVGNEQYF.

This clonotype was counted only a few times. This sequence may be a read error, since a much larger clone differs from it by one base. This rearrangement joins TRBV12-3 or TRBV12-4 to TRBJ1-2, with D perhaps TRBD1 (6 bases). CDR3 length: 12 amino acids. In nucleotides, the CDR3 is TGTGTCAGCAGTTTCACAGGGTATGGCTACACCTTC. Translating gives CVSSFTGYGYTF.

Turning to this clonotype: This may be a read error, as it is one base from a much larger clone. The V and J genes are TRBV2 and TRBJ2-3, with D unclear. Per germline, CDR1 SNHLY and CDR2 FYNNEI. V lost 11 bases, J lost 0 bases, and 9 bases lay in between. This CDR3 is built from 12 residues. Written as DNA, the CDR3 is TGTGCCCGCCGTCCGAGCACAGATACGCAGTATTTT. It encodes CARRPSTDTQYF.

The CDR3 spells CSASGDQGGQYF. Here the CDR3 DNA reads TGCAGTGCCAGCGGGGATCAGGGGGGCCAGTACTTC. This sequence joins TRBV20-1 and TRBJ2-7; D could derive from TRBD1 or TRBD2 (7 bases each). Germline lookup yields CDR1 DFQATT and CDR2 SNEGSKA (reference sequence). V lost 6 bases and J lost 10, with 19 bases in between. The CDR3 spans 12 residues.

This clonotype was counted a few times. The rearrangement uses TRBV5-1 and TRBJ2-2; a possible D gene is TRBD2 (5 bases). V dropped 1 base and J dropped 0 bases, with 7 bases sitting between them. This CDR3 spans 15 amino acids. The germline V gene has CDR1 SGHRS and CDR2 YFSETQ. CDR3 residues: CASSLQEANTGELFF. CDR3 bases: TGCGCCAGCAGCTTGCAGGAGGCGAACACCGGGGAGCTGTTTTTT.

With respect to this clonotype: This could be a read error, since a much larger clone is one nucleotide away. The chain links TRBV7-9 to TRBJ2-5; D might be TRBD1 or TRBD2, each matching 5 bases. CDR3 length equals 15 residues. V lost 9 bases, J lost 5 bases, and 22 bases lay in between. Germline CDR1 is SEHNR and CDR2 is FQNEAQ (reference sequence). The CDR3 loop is CASPKGDPQWETQYF. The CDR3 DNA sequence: TGTGCCAGTCCTAAAGGGGACCCGCAGTGGGAGACCCAGTACTTC.

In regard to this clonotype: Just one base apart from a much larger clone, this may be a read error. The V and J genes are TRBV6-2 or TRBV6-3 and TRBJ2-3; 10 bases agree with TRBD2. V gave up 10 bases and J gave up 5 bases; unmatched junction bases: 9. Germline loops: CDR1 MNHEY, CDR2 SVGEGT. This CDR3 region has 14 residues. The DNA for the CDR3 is TGTGCCATCACGAGACTAGCGGGTCAAGATACGCAGTATTTT. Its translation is CAITRLAGQDTQYF.

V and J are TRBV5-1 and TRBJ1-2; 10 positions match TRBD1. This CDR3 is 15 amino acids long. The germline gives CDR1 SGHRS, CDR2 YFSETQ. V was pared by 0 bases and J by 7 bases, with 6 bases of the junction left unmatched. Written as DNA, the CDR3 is TGCGCCAGCAGCTTGGCTAGACAGGGGGCCTCTGGCTACACCTTC. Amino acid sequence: CASSLARQGASGYTF.

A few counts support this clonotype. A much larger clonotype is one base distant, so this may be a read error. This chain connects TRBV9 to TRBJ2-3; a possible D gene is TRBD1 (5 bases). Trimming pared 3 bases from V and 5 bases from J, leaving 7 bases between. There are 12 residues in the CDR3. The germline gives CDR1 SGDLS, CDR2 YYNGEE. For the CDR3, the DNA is TGTGCCAGCAGCGAGGGGATAGATACGCAGTATTTT. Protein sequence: CASSEGIDTQYF.

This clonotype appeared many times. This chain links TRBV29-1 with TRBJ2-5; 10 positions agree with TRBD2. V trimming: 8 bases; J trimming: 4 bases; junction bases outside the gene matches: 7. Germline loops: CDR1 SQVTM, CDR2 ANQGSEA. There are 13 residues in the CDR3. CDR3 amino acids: CSLAGTSVETQYF. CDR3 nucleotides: TGCAGCTTAGCCGGGACTAGCGTAGAGACCCAGTACTTC.

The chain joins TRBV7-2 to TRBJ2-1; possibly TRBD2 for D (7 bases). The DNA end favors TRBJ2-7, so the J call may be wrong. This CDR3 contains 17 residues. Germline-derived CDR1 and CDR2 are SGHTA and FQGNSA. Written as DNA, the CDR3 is TGTGCCAGCAGCTTAAGACTAGGTGGGGGGGGCCGGAATGAGCAGTACTTC. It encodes CASSLRLGGGGRNEQYF.

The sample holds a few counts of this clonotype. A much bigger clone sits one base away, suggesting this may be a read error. This CDR3 reads CASSLGPMDEQYF. In DNA form, the CDR3 reads TGTGCCAGCAGTTTAGGCCCCATGGATGAGCAGTACTTC. The chain links TRBV12-3 or TRBV12-4 to TRBJ2-5; no clear D gene. This CDR3 has 13 residues. The V and J ends lost 1 base and 11 bases respectively, with 14 bases between them.

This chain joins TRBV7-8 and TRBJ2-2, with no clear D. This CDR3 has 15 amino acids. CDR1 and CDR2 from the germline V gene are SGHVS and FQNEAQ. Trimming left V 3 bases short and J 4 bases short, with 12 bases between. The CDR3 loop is CASSLGTQSTGELFF. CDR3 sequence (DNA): TGTGCCAGCAGCTTGGGCACTCAAAGCACCGGGGAGCTGTTTTTT.

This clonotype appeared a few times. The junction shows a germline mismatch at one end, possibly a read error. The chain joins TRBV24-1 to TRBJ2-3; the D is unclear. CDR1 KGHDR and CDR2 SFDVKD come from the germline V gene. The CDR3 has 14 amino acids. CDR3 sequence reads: CAISVGSRRDTQYF. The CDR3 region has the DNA TGTGCCATCAGTGTTGGATCCCGCCGGGATACGCAGTATTTT.

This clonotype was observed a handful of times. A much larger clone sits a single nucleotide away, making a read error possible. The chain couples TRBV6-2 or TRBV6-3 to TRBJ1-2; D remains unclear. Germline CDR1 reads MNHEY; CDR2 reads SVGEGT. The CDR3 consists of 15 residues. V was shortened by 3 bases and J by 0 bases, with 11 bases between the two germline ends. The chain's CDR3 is CASSYGLMANYGYTF. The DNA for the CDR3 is TGTGCCAGCAGTTATGGACTGATGGCTAACTATGGCTACACCTTC.